This TCR beta chain originates from a study of tumor and adjacent non-tumor tissue in lung cancer. Whole-study results and caveats: In normal lung, the top 100 clones were significantly more dominant than in tumor.

This sample's RNA came from whole unsorted tissue. Trimming removed 0 bases from V and 9 bases from J, with 19 bases in between. The CDR3 length is 15 residues. Germline loops: CDR1 SQVTM, CDR2 ANQGSEA. Comments on this clonotype: Its antigen remains unidentified.

TCRbeta libraries were built with three rounds of nested PCR, modified from ARM-PCR. One entry per CDR3 protein results from TCRdb running MiXCR on the multiplex PCR reads. The top ten clones hold roughly 20% of a sample with approximately 150,000 distinct CDR3 sequences, approximately 66% of them seen once. The rearrangement joins TRBV29-1 to TRBJ2-3, with D perhaps TRBD1 (5 bases). The sequencing sample was made of lung tumor tissue. This TCR was recovered from a man aged 60-69 years with small cell lung cancer. CDR3 amino acids: CSVEDRGKAPDTQYF. CDR3 DNA: TGCAGCGTTGAAGATAGGGGAAAAGCCCCCGACACGCAGTATTTT.